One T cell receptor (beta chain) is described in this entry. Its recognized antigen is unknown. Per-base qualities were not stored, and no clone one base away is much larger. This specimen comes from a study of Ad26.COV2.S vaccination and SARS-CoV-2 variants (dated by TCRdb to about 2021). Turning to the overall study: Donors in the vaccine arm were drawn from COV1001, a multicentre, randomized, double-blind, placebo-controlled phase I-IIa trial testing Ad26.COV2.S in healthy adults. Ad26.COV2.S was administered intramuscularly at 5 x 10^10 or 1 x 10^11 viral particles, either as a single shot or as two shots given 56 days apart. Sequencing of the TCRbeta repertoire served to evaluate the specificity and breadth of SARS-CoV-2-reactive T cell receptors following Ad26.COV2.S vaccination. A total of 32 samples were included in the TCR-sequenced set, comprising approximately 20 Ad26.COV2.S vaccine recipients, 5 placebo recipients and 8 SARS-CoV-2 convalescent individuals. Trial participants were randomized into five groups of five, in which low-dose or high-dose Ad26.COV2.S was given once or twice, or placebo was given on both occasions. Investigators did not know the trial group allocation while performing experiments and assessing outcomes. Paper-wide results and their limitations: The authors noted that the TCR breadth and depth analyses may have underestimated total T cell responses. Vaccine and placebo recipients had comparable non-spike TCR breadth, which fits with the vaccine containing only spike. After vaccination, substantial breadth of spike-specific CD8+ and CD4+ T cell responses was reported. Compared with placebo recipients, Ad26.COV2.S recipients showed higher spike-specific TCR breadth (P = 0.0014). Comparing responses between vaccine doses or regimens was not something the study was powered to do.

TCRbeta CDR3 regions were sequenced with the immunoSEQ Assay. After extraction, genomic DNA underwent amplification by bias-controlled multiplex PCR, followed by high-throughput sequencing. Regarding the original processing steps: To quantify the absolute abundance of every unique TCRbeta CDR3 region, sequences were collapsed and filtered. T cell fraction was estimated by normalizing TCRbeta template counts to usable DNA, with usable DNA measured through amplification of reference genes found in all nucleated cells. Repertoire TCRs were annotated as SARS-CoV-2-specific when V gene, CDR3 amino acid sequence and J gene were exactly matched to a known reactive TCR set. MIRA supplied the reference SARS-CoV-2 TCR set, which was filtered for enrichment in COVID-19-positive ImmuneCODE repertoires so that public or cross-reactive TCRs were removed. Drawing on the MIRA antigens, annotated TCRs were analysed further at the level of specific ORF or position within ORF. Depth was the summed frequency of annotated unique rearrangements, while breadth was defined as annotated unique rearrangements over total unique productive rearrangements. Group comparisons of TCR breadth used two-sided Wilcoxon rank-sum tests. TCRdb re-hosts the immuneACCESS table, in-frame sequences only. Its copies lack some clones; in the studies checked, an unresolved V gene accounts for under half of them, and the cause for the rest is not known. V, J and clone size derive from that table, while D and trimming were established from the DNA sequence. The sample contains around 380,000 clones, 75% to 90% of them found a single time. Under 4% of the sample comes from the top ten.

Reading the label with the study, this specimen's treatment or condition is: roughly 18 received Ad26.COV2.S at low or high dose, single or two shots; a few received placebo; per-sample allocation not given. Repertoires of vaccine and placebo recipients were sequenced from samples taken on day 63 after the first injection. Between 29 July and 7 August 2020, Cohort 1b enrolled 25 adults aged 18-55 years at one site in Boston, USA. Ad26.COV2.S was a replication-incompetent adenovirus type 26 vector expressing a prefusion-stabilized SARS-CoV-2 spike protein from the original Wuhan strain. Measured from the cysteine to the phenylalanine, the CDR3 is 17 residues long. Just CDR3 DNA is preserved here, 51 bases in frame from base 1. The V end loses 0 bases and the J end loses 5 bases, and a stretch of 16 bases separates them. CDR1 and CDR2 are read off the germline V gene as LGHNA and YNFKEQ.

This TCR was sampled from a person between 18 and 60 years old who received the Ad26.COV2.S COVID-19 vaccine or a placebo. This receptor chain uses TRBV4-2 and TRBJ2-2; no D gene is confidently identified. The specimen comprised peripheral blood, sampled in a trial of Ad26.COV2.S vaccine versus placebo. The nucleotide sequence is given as TGTGCCAGCAGCCAAGAAAGTCGAACGTTTGGTACCGGGGAGCTGTTTTTT. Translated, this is CASSQESRTFGTGELFF.